The next 23 T cell receptor beta chains were all read from a single sample in a study of CXCR3-negative and CXCR3-positive naive CD8 T cells. Via 5' RACE with UMI labels, TRB cDNA libraries were prepared. TCRdb reprocessed the 5' RACE reads and keeps a single row for each CDR3 protein, giving no DNA. This sample lists over 45,000 distinct CDR3 sequences; its ten largest clones have 15%. The sequenced material came from memory CD8+ T cells from blood. The receptors were gathered from a human donor in good health. Some clones in this sample may be carry-over from other donors' samples.

The chain uses TRBV5-1 and TRBJ2-7; as DNA is missing, the TRBD2 call by TCRdb cannot be tested. The CDR3 is made up of 16 amino acids. Germline CDR1 reads SGHRS; CDR2 reads YFSETQ. The CDR3 loop reads CASSFLFLSGVYEQYF.

The chain links TRBV6-1 to TRBJ2-1; lacking DNA, the TRBD1 call made by TCRdb goes unchecked. This CDR3 spans 16 amino acids. The germline V gene has CDR1 MNHNS and CDR2 SASEGT. The CDR3 sequence is CASSYEEDRVWIGQFF.

V gene TRBV6-1 combines with J gene TRBJ2-6. The V gene's germline CDR1 is MNHNS and CDR2 SASEGT. This CDR3 contains 17 residues. The chain's CDR3 is CASSEYGEISGANVLTF.

This chain joins TRBV11-2 and TRBJ2-1. Germline V gene data show CDR1 as SGHAT and CDR2 as FQNNGV. The CDR3 totals 16 residues. Here the CDR3 reads CASSLVGGGTYNEQFF.

The chain is built from TRBV7-2 and TRBJ2-1; TCRdb picks TRBD1, but there is no DNA to check that call. The CDR3 totals 15 residues. CDR1 SGHTA and CDR2 FQGNSA come from the germline V gene. The CDR3 loop reads CASSLGGGISNEQFF.

The chain combines TRBV6-4 with TRBJ2-3; with no DNA, the TCRdb D assignment of TRBD1 cannot be verified. From germline, CDR1 is MRHNA and CDR2 SNTAGT. CDR3 length equals 18 residues. CDR3 sequence: CASSDSSLMGVSTDTQYF.

The chain has TRBV29-1 and TRBJ2-1; the TCRdb D gene call, TRBD2, has no DNA to confirm it. The CDR3 length is 13 residues. Germline loops: CDR1 SQVTM, CDR2 ANQGSEA. The CDR3 loop is CSTTSLVKDEQFF.

The chain links TRBV6-4 to TRBJ2-3; TCRdb outputs TRBD2, but without DNA this stays unchecked. The CDR3 extends over 15 amino acids. Germline CDR1 is MRHNA and CDR2 is SNTAGT. The CDR3 protein is CASSGTSGGADTQYF.

This chain joins TRBV4-3 and TRBJ2-6; TCRdb calls TRBD1, which cannot be checked without DNA. CDR1 is LGHNA, CDR2 YSLEER, per germline. This CDR3 comprises 17 residues. The CDR3 protein is CASSQGGSGTGANVLTF.

J is TRBJ2-7 and V is TRBV7-6; TCRdb's assignment of TRBD1 cannot be checked, as there is no DNA. Germline CDR1 and CDR2: SGHVS and FNYEAQ. CDR3 length: 16 amino acids. The CDR3 reads CASSSRPGQGGDEQYF.

This rearrangement joins TRBV7-2 to TRBJ2-7. The CDR3 sequence is 13 residues long. Germline CDR1 reads SGHTA; CDR2 reads FQGNSA. CDR3 amino acids: CASSLVGLYEQYF.

V is TRBV6-5 and J is TRBJ2-5. Germline CDR1 MNHEY, CDR2 SVGAGI. The CDR3 spans 14 residues. This CDR3 reads CASSYSGRMETQYF.

The V and J genes are TRBV15 and TRBJ1-1. CDR1 and CDR2 from the germline V gene are LNHNV and YYDKDF (reference sequence). This CDR3 is built from 12 residues. The CDR3 spells CATSSENTEAFF.

This rearrangement joins TRBV6-1 to TRBJ2-5; checking the TCRdb D call of TRBD2 is not possible without DNA. CDR1 is MNHNS, CDR2 SASEGT, per germline. This CDR3 comprises 15 residues. CDR3 in amino acids: CASSETSGGQETQYF.

This chain links TRBV29-1 with TRBJ2-1; the TCRdb D gene call, TRBD2, has no DNA to confirm it. Per the germline V gene, CDR1 is SQVTM and CDR2 is ANQGSEA. CDR3 length: 13 amino acids. CDR3 sequence reads: CSVPGTDYNEQFF.

The V gene is TRBV29-1, the J gene TRBJ2-7. Germline CDR1 SQVTM, CDR2 ANQGSEA. The CDR3 loop spans 12 amino acids. The CDR3: CSVVGNSYEQYF.

The chain carries TRBV4-2 and TRBJ2-7. Germline V CDR1 and CDR2: LGHNA, YNFKEQ. CDR3 length: 18 amino acids. The CDR3: CASSQDDFGVNTSGEQYF.

This rearrangement joins TRBV29-1 to TRBJ2-1. Germline CDR1 is SQVTM and CDR2 is ANQGSEA. This CDR3 contains 15 residues. The CDR3 protein is CSVDTAGSSYNEQFF.

This clonotype is large by frequency. The chain combines TRBV5-1 with TRBJ2-3; TCRdb gives TRBD1 as the D gene, but with no DNA this cannot be confirmed. The CDR3 extends over 16 amino acids. Germline assignment: CDR1 SGHRS and CDR2 YFSETQ. CDR3 loop: CACSPTGDRVTDTQYF. Full variable domain (outside the CDR3, taken from reference TRBV5-1 and TRBJ2-3): KAGVTQTPRYLIKTRGQQVTLSCSPISGHRSVSWYQQTPGQGLQFLFEYFSETQRNKGNFPGRFSGRQFSNSRSEMNVSTLELGDSALYLCACSPTGDRVTDTQYFGPGTRLTVL.

The chain couples TRBV7-9 to TRBJ1-1. This CDR3 contains 12 residues. Germline V gene lookup returns CDR1 SEHNR and CDR2 FQNEAQ (reference sequence). This CDR3 is CASDQKIAEAFF.

CDR3 loop: CASRTPLGLTEQFF. The rearrangement links TRBV28 to TRBJ2-1; TCRdb's D call of TRBD2 is untestable without DNA. Looked up from germline, CDR1 is MDHEN and CDR2 is SYDVKM. The CDR3 length is 14 residues. The whole variable domain, filled in from reference TRBV28 and TRBJ2-1, reads DVKVTQSSRYLVKRTGEKVFLECVQDMDHENMFWYRQDPGLGLRLIYFSYDVKMKEKGDIPEGYSVSREKKERFSLILESASTNQTSMYLCASRTPLGLTEQFFGPGTRLTVL.

The chain has TRBV5-1 and TRBJ2-4; the TCRdb D gene call, TRBD1, has no DNA to confirm it. CDR1 and CDR2 (germline): SGHRS, YFSETQ. The CDR3 is 15 residues long. CDR3 residues: CASSLGTEAKNIQYF. The entire variable domain, with the rest obtained from reference TRBV5-1 and TRBJ2-4, is as follows: KAGVTQTPRYLIKTRGQQVTLSCSPISGHRSVSWYQQTPGQGLQFLFEYFSETQRNKGNFPGRFSGRQFSNSRSEMNVSTLELGDSALYLCASSLGTEAKNIQYFGAGTRLSVL.

The chain couples TRBV5-1 to TRBJ2-2. CDR3 length: 14 residues. Germline V gene data show CDR1 as SGHRS and CDR2 as YFSETQ. CDR3 residues: CASSLAYATGELFF.